A selection of T cell receptor beta chains follows, all from one sample in a study of CD8 T cells in Susac syndrome. MiXCR, applied by TCRdb to the immunoSEQ multiplex PCR reads, yields one record per CDR3 protein. The table has 250,000 to 300,000 distinct CDR3 sequences, 89% seen once. The sample taken for sequencing was CD8+ T cells from PBMCs. The receptors derive from a human donor with multiple sclerosis. Each CDR3 is given without its conserved first and last residue.

v_call,cdr3_aa
TRBV30,AWSPGLDNEQF
TRBV7-8,ASSPPGTGPEIPESPLH
TRBV27,ASSIDPGGQPQH
TRBV7-8,ASREGAEETQY
TRBV30,AWSVKLAGVDEQF
TRBV20-1,SAIPIREKETQY
TRBV30,AWSPRWF
TRBV7-9,ASSLIRTSQETQY
TRBV20-1,SARGLADNNEQF
TRBV7-8,ASSRSAEQF
TRBV11-3,ASGQVGNEQF
TRBV7-6,ASSLEAGGGDTQY
TRBV9,ASSAGGDHLYNEQF
TRBV28,ASSLPQEPYNSPLH
TRBV27,ASSSLMGYEQY
TRBV6-2/TRBV6-3,ASRPGPIGEQY
TRBV4-3,ASSHESGYGGEKLF
TRBV11-2,ASSGRDRGRRETQY